The T cell receptor beta chain described here comes from a study of CD8 T cells in Susac syndrome. RNA was extracted with the RNeasy kit, and a quantity of roughly 0.5 to 1 ug was reverse transcribed using random hexamers. TCRdb passed the immunoSEQ multiplex PCR reads through MiXCR, listing each CDR3 protein once. The sample includes roughly 250,000 distinct CDR3 sequences, 90% to 96% of them seen just once. CDR1 is SQVTM and CDR2 is ANQGSEA in the germline V gene. The CDR3 has 13 residues. V lost 5 bases and J 3 bases, leaving 10 bases between the germline ends. Sequencing of TCR beta covered CD8+ and CD4+ T cells obtained from blood.

The V call is TRBV29-1, the J call TRBJ1-4; no clear D gene. The sequenced sample was CD4+ T cells from PBMCs. The TCR originated in a human donor with Susac syndrome. This CDR3 is CSVRSPANEKLFF. CDR3 DNA sequence: TGCAGCGTTCGAAGTCCAGCTAATGAAAAACTGTTTTTT.